This T cell receptor beta chain was identified in a study of blood T cells in healthy people across ages. Then a second PCR, running roughly 7 to 11 cycles, was carried out with a sample-barcoded 5' primer and a J-beta primer mix. Researchers report that a template-switch adaptor with 12 random nucleotides tagged each cDNA molecule. From each sample, at least 2.5 million paired-end reads containing CDR3 were obtained. TCRdb reprocessed the 5' RACE reads via MiXCR and lists one record per CDR3 protein. This sample carries about 380,000 distinct CDR3 sequences, about 49% of them seen once, and the ten largest clones take 45% to 65%. Study-level results: Versus aged donors, long-lived donors had higher diversity and more naive CD4+ cells. In older individuals, TCR beta diversity per million T cells was lower, falling roughly linearly with age.

This clonotype was observed at least ten times. The antigen is not known. The CDR3 loop spans 14 amino acids. Trimming removed 2 bases at V and 5 bases at J, with 12 bases between. From germline, CDR1 is PRHDT and CDR2 FYEKMQ (reference sequence). The sample taken for sequencing was blood. This sequence was found in a man in his fifties or sixties in good health. The chain recombines TRBV13 with TRBJ1-2; unclear D gene. Written as DNA, the CDR3 is TGTGCCAGCAGCTTACAAGACCGAATTTATGGCTACACCTTC. Its protein product is CASSLQDRIYGYTF.